This TCR beta chain was sequenced during a study of control samples from healthy donors and cancer patients (TCRdb year 2020). Points on this clone: Its cognate antigen has yet to be identified. Per-base qualities were not stored, and no clone one base away is much larger.

Library prep was done by the immunoSEQ multiplex PCR assay. TCRdb provides this immuneACCESS table in a form limited to in-frame rearrangements. Some clones are lacking; in checked studies, under half of them reflect an unresolved V gene, and why the rest are absent is not known. The sample yields roughly 170,000 clones; approximately 94% were counted once. Clones ranked in the top ten supply 1.3% to 1.5% of the sample. Reading from cysteine to phenylalanine, the CDR3 counts 13 amino acids. Solely the CDR3 DNA is kept, with 39 bases framed from the first base. A distance of 10 bases separates the germline ends of V and J, which lose 6 bases and 5 bases respectively. CDR1 and CDR2, looked up from the germline V gene, are ENHRY and SYGVKD.

The sample comprised blood. The receptor's source is a woman aged 18-29 years in good health. Rearrangement joined TRBV10-3 to TRBJ2-2; TRBD1 is possibly the D segment (6 matching bases). This receptor has the CDR3 CAIRGAQTGELFF. The nucleotide sequence reads as follows: TGTGCCATCAGGGGGGCCCAGACCGGGGAGCTGTTTTTT.